This T cell receptor (beta chain) comes out of a study of Ad26.COV2.S vaccination and SARS-CoV-2 variants. Study-level information: Vaccine-arm donor from the placebo-controlled COV1001 Ad26.COV2.S trial. The study gave Ad26.COV2.S intramuscularly, once or twice 56 days apart.

TCRdb keeps only in-frame clones here, not all; method: immunoSEQ multiplex PCR. The table shows about 440,000 clones, with around 90% occurring only once. Study-wide results and caveats: Individuals receiving vaccine had higher spike-specific TCR breadth than placebo recipients did. Marked by substantial breadth, spike-specific CD8+ and CD4+ T cell responses were reportedly seen after vaccination.

As for this clone: What it binds is not known.

The treatment denotes: around 19 received Ad26.COV2.S at low or high dose, single or two shots; about five received placebo; per-sample allocation not given. Samples analyzed were those drawn on day 63 after the first vaccine or placebo injection. This CDR3 comprises 15 residues. Per germline, CDR1 KGHDR and CDR2 SFDVKD. Unmatched junction bases numbered 5, after V lost 4 bases and J lost 1 base. This receptor was taken from a person aged 18 to 59 who received the Ad26.COV2.S COVID-19 vaccine or a placebo. The sample was peripheral blood, taken in a trial of Ad26.COV2.S vaccine versus placebo. The J gene is TRBJ2-5, the V gene TRBV24-1; 7 nucleotides match TRBD1. The CDR3 sequence is CATSDRTGFQETQYF. The CDR3, as DNA: TGTGCCACCAGTGACAGGACAGGATTCCAAGAGACCCAGTACTTC.